This T cell receptor beta chain was found in a study of blood T cell repertoires in COVID-19. Study details: The study drew acute and convalescent COVID-19 samples from the United States, Italy and Spain. The analysed material was cDNA or gDNA that came from T cells, B-cell-depleted T cells, or PBMCs.

The CDR3 is 14 amino acids. V lost 4 bases and J lost 5, with 15 bases in between. Germline V gives CDR1 SGHRS, CDR2 YFSETQ. Original processing notes: For nucleated cells, counts were estimated from reference gene primer amplification. This table comes from immunoSEQ multiplex PCR, and its TCRdb copy is limited to in-frame clones, with some not included. D and trimming were read from the DNA, whereas the V and J calls and clone size are those reported in that table. This table holds over 150,000 clones, around 84% found once. The sequencing sample was made of peripheral blood. The sequence was collected from a man aged 40-49 years with acute or convalescent COVID-19. The V and J genes are TRBV5-1 and TRBJ1-2; D is unclear. CDR3 sequence reads: CASSPEGSQYGYTF. The CDR3 region has the DNA TGCGCCAGCAGCCCGGAGGGTTCCCAGTATGGCTACACCTTC.